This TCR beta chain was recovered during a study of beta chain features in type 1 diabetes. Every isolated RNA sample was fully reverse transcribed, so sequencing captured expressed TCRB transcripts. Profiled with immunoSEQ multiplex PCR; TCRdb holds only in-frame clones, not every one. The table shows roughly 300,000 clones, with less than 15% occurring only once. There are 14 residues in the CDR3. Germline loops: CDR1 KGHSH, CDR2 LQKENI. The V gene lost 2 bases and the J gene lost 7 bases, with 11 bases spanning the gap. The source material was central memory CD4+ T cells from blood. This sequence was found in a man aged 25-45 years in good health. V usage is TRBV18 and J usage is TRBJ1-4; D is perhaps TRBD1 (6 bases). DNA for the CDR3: TGTGCCAGCTCACCAAGACAGGATCCTGAAAAACTGTTTTTT. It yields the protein CASSPRQDPEKLFF.